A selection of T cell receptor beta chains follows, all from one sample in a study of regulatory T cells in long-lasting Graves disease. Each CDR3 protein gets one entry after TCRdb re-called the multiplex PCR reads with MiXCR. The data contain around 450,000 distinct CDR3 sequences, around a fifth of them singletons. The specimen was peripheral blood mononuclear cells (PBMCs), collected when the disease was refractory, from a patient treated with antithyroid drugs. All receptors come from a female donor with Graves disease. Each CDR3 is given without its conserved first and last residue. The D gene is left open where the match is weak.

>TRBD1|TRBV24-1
ATSDKTGMVTGELF
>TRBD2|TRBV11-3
ASSLTPRPNTGTSGRWAHEQY
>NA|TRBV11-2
ASSLRTPVETQY
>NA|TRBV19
ATPSVGQPYNLAKNIQY
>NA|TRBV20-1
SAPTRGFYTEAF
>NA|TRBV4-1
ASSPLDGPNSPLH
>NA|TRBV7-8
ASSFPPDTGSQTIY
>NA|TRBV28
ASSLGTAFHEQY
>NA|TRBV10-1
ASSEGVSGGVNTEAF
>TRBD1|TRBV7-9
ASSKTGEKLF
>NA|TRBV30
AWSEGASGLYEQY
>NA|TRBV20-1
SALQGSNEKLF
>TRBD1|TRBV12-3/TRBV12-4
ASSLTGYDQPQH
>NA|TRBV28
ASSSFSGDLKHYT
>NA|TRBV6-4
ASSEAFRVNTGAF
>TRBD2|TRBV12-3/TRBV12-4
ASSLEAGVPETQY
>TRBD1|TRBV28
ASRLTGDHEQY
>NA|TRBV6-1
ASRTAYYEQY
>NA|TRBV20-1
SARDSWDSVDYGYT
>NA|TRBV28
ATGARYEQY
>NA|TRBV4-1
ASSQELGVTYEQY
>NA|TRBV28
ASSLDAGVYGYT
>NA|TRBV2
ASMGQEGQPQH
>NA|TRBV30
AWSVGRLQGAPQH
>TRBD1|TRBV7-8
ASSKGQGVTQY
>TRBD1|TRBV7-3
ASSFGQGVINQPQH
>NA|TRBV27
ASSPTSQPQH
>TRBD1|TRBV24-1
ATSDRDSSGANVLT
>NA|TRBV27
ASRDRNSGNQPQH